The 30 T cell receptor beta chains listed next were all sequenced from one sample in a study of metastatic and nonmetastatic thyroid tumors. Patients had received no treatment of any kind before thyroid surgery. TCRdb re-called the PCR reads through MiXCR. The sample contains tens of thousands of clones, 17% of which appear only once. Sequences were obtained from blood. These receptors all stem from a female donor with papillary thyroid cancer or a benign thyroid nodule (not recorded which). Some clones in this sample may be carry-over from other donors' samples.

This clone was seen a few times. At one boundary the junction diverges from the germline segment, which might be a read error. The chain has TRBV27 and TRBJ2-2, with D maybe TRBD2 (5 bases). Germline V gene data show CDR1 as MNHEY and CDR2 as SMNVEV (reference sequence). The CDR3 extends over 15 amino acids. In DNA, the CDR3 is TGTGCCAGCAGTAGTACTATAGGGAACACCGGGGAGCTCTTTTTT. Translating it yields CASSSTIGNTGELFF.

This clone was found many times. The rearrangement uses TRBV29-1 and TRBJ1-2; 12 positions match TRBD1. The CDR3 covers 13 residues. In germline, CDR1 is SQVTM, CDR2 ANQGSEA. Trimming cost V 7 bases and J 6 bases; bases outside gene matches: 6. Here the CDR3 DNA reads TGCAGCGCAAGGGGGACAGGGGGCCATGGCTACACCTTC. This gives the protein CSARGTGGHGYTF.

This clone was detected ten times or more. With a much larger clone just one base away, this may be a read error. J is TRBJ2-7 and V is TRBV18; 8 bases map to TRBD2. The CDR3 spans 13 residues. V trimming: 4 bases; J trimming: 3 bases; junction bases outside the gene matches: 2. CDR1 KGHSH and CDR2 LQKENI come from the germline V gene. CDR3 coding DNA: TGTGCCAGCTCACGGCGGGGGGTCTACGAGCAGTACTTC. Translating gives CASSRRGVYEQYF.

This clone was seen repeatedly, ten times or more. The CDR3 sequence: CASSSDRTPYEQYF. CDR3 DNA: TGTGCCAGTAGTAGCGATCGAACCCCCTACGAGCAGTACTTC. The chain employs TRBV19 and TRBJ2-7; no definite D call. Trimming left V 4 bases short and J 2 bases short, with 12 bases between. Germline V CDR1 and CDR2: LNHDA, SQIVND (reference sequence). This CDR3 contains 14 residues.

This clone occurred many times. At one boundary the junction diverges from the germline segment, which might be a read error. Within the sample, other DNA sequences also encode this same CDR3. The V call is TRBV18, the J call TRBJ1-5, with 10 bases fitting TRBD1. Per the germline V gene, CDR1 is KGHSH and CDR2 is LQKENI. The CDR3 has 17 residues. CDR3 protein: CASSQTATGTGDQPQHF. DNA for the CDR3: TGTGCTAGCTCACAAACCGCCACCGGGACAGGGGATCAGCCCCAGCATTTT.

As to this clone: This CDR3 is also generated by other DNA sequences in the sample. This rearrangement joins TRBV14 to TRBJ2-1; possibly TRBD2 for D (6 bases). The CDR3 contains 15 residues. Germline lookup yields CDR1 SGHDN and CDR2 FVKESK. The ends were cut back, 1 base at V and 4 bases at J, with 11 bases in the middle. The DNA of the CDR3 is TGTGCCAGCAGCCAAGGCAGCGGGTCGTACAATGAGCAGTTCTTC. Amino acids: CASSQGSGSYNEQFF. The entire variable domain, with the rest obtained from reference TRBV14 and TRBJ2-1, is as follows: EAGVTQFPSHSVIEKGQTVTLRCDPISGHDNLYWYRRVMGKEIKFLLHFVKESKQDESGMPNNRFLAERTGGTYSTLKVQPAELEDSGVYFCASSQGSGSYNEQFFGPGTRLTVL.

This clone came up a few times. A junction end diverges from the germline sequence, so it may reflect a read error. Additional DNA sequences in this sample encode the identical CDR3. This sequence joins TRBV10-3 and TRBJ2-5, with 9 positions matching TRBD2. Germline V CDR1 and CDR2: ENHRY, SYGVKD. The CDR3 spans 16 residues. The CDR3 protein is CAISERGLAGGETQYF. In DNA, the CDR3 is TGTGCCATCAGTGAGAGGGGACTAGCAGGAGGAGAGACACAGTACTTC.

This clone was seen at least ten times. The rearrangement uses TRBV28 and TRBJ2-3; 14 bases line up with TRBD2. After removal of 5 bases from V and 7 bases from J, the junction contained 14 bases not matched to a gene. The germline V gene has CDR1 MDHEN and CDR2 SYDVKM. The CDR3 contains 18 residues. CDR3 DNA sequence: TGTGCCAGCAGTCCTATGACTAGCGGGAGGGCCGATGGTAATACGCAGTATTTT. Amino acid sequence: CASSPMTSGRADGNTQYF.

This clone was seen at least ten times. A read error may produce the germline difference seen at one junction end. V usage is TRBV7-7 and J usage is TRBJ2-5, with D maybe TRBD2 (6 bases). The germline gives CDR1 SSHAT, CDR2 FNYEAQ (reference sequence). CDR3 length: 15 amino acids. The chain's CDR3 is CASSLMLGGHETQYF. The DNA of the CDR3 is TGTGCTAGCAGCTTAATGCTAGGAGGGCACGAGACCCAGTACTTC. The whole variable domain, filled in from reference TRBV7-7 and TRBJ2-5, reads GAGVSQSPRYKVTKRGQDVTLRCDPISSHATLYWYQQALGQGPEFLTYFNYEAQPDKSGLPSDRFSAERPEGSISTLTIQRTEQRDSAMYRCASSLMLGGHETQYFGPGTRLLVL.

In the case of this clone: A much larger clonotype is one base distant, so this may be a read error. Other DNA sequences from this sample encode an identical CDR3 as well. The chain uses TRBV18 and TRBJ2-5; perhaps TRBD2 as D (6 bases). V was pared by 5 bases and J by 2 bases, with 15 bases between. The CDR3 loop spans 15 amino acids. Germline V gene data show CDR1 as KGHSH and CDR2 as LQKENI. CDR3 sequence reads: CASSKQPGDQETQYF. CDR3 coding DNA: TGTGCCAGCTCAAAACAGCCGGGAGATCAAGAGACCCAGTACTTC.

This clone was detected only a few times. At one end the junction does not follow the germline gene, possibly because of a read error. This sequence joins TRBV6-1 and TRBJ2-3, with D possibly matching TRBD1 (6 bases). The CDR3 is 14 residues long. Germline-derived CDR1 and CDR2 are MNHNS and SASEGT. CDR3 bases: TGTGCCAGCCGGGACACAAGAAGCACAGATACGAAGTATTTT. Protein sequence: CASRDTRSTDTKYF.

The chain uses TRBV6-1 and TRBJ2-2, with D unclear. V lost 4 bases to trimming and J lost 5 bases, with 8 bases between them. CDR1 is MNHNS and CDR2 is SASEGT in the germline V gene. CDR3 size: 13 residues. The CDR3 coding sequence is TGTGCCAGCAGTGTAGGGAAAACCGGGGAGCTGTTTTTT. This sequence encodes CASSVGKTGELFF.

This clone counts as medium-sized. The gene calls are TRBV6-1 and TRBJ1-6, with D maybe TRBD1 (5 bases). This CDR3 has 16 residues. V was shortened by 1 base and J by 11 bases, with 18 bases between the two germline ends. CDR1 is MNHNS and CDR2 is SASEGT in the germline V gene. CDR3 DNA: TGTGCCAGCAGTGAAGAAGGAGGGGCTGGTGATCCACCCCTCCACTTT. Amino acids: CASSEEGGAGDPPLHF.

This clone came up many times. This rearrangement joins TRBV6-1 to TRBJ1-4; 7 nucleotides agree with TRBD1. This CDR3 is 15 amino acids long. Germline CDR1 MNHNS, CDR2 SASEGT. Unmatched junction bases numbered 2, after V lost 2 bases and J lost 2 bases. CDR3 loop: CASSEQTGTNEKLFF. The CDR3 DNA is TGTGCCAGCAGTGAACAGACAGGGACTAATGAAAAACTGTTTTTT.

There are many counts of this clone. V is TRBV2 and J is TRBJ1-5; no firm D call. Trimming pared 4 bases from V and 9 bases from J, leaving 10 bases between. CDR1 and CDR2 from the germline V gene are SNHLY and FYNNEI. CDR3 length: 12 amino acids. CDR3 loop: CASSAHVGPQHF. For the CDR3, the DNA is TGTGCCAGCAGTGCCCACGTTGGGCCCCAGCATTTT.

This chain joins TRBV7-3 and TRBJ2-1; D is ambiguous. V was pared by 2 bases and J by 7 bases, with 9 bases between. Germline-derived CDR1 and CDR2 are SGHTA and FQGTGA. The CDR3 sequence is 13 residues long. CDR3 sequence (DNA): TGTGCCAGCAGCTTAGGGTGGGTGAATGAGCAGTTCTTC. It translates to CASSLGWVNEQFF.

This clone showed up many times. V usage is TRBV12-3 or TRBV12-4 and J usage is TRBJ2-5, with TRBD1 matching 8 bases. The CDR3 has 14 amino acids. Trimming cost V 7 bases and J 2 bases; bases outside gene matches: 6. This CDR3 is CASTDNRGQETQYF. The CDR3, as DNA: TGTGCCAGCACAGACAACAGGGGGCAAGAGACCCAGTACTTC.

This clone has at least ten counts. V usage is TRBV11-2 and J usage is TRBJ1-2; possibly TRBD1 for D (5 bases). V lost 4 bases and J lost 8, with 17 bases in between. CDR3 length: 14 amino acids. Germline V gives CDR1 SGHAT, CDR2 FQNNGV. CDR3 in DNA: TGTGCCAGCAGCTGGGGGTCCACTCAAGGGGGCTACACCTTC. This codes for CASSWGSTQGGYTF.

This chain links TRBV5-1 with TRBJ1-1; maybe TRBD1 (5 bases). V lost 4 bases and J 4 bases, leaving 14 bases between the germline ends. CDR3 size: 14 residues. Looked up from germline, CDR1 is SGHRS and CDR2 is YFSETQ. CDR3 bases: TGCGCCAGCAGCACGGACATTTTGAGCACTGAAGCTTTCTTT. Protein product: CASSTDILSTEAFF. The full variable domain, with the rest looked up from reference TRBV5-1 and TRBJ1-1, is KAGVTQTPRYLIKTRGQQVTLSCSPISGHRSVSWYQQTPGQGLQFLFEYFSETQRNKGNFPGRFSGRQFSNSRSEMNVSTLELGDSALYLCASSTDILSTEAFFGQGTRLTVV.

The table lists this clone with many counts. This chain links TRBV9 with TRBJ2-3; TRBD2 aligns across 12 bases. Trimming cost V 4 bases and J 4 bases; bases outside gene matches: 4. CDR1 and CDR2 from the germline V gene are SGDLS and YYNGEE. The CDR3 consists of 15 residues. CDR3 protein: CASSYRLAGADTQYF. The CDR3 DNA sequence: TGTGCCAGCAGCTACCGACTAGCGGGAGCAGATACGCAGTATTTT.

Worth noting for this clone: This clone may be a read error of a much larger clone one base away. The rearrangement joins TRBV11-1 to TRBJ2-2; 7 bases align to TRBD2. V lost 2 bases and J lost 5; bases outside the gene matches: 11. The CDR3 is 17 amino acids. CDR1 and CDR2 from the germline V gene are SGHAT and FQDESV (reference sequence). CDR3 in amino acids: CASSLSRLAGGTGELFF. The CDR3 DNA follows: TGTGCCAGCAGCTTATCCCGACTAGCAGGAGGGACCGGGGAGCTGTTTTTT.

This clone has ten or more counts. The rearrangement links TRBV29-1 to TRBJ2-3; D gene ambiguous. The CDR3 consists of 15 residues. Trimming cost V 6 bases and J 4 bases, with 20 bases left between them. Germline CDR1 reads SQVTM; CDR2 reads ANQGSEA. DNA for the CDR3: TGCAGCGTCTCACCGGGCCAGGTGGATCCAGATACGCAGTATTTT. This encodes CSVSPGQVDPDTQYF.

This clone has a count of ten or more. The chain links TRBV4-2 to TRBJ2-7, with D tentatively TRBD1 (8 bases). Germline V lookup: CDR1 LGHNA, CDR2 YNFKEQ. V was trimmed by 0 bases and J by 4 bases, leaving 13 bases between them. The CDR3 totals 15 residues. Here the CDR3 reads CASSQEQGGQYEQYF. DNA of the CDR3: TGTGCCAGCAGCCAAGAACAGGGGGGGCAGTACGAGCAGTACTTC.

This clone was observed at least ten times. The CDR3, as DNA: TGCGCCAGCGGTTCCTCGACTCAGAATCAGCCCCAGCATTTT. Translated: CASGSSTQNQPQHF. The chain links TRBV10-2 to TRBJ1-5; D remains ambiguous. V was trimmed by 8 bases and J by 4 bases, leaving 15 bases between them. CDR3 length: 14 residues. Germline V gives CDR1 WSHSY, CDR2 SAAADI.

This clone was observed a handful of times. One end of the junction varies from germline; a read error may be responsible. The V call is TRBV2, the J call TRBJ2-1, with TRBD2 as a possible D gene (6 bases). The CDR3 length is 14 residues. Germline values: CDR1 SNHLY, CDR2 FYNNEI. CDR3 DNA: TGTGCCAGCAGTGTAGAGGGAGGATTCAATGAGAAGTTCTTC. Amino acids: CASSVEGGFNEKFF.

By share of the sample, this clone is medium-sized. The rearrangement uses TRBV6-1 and TRBJ1-2; tentative D call: TRBD1 (6 bases). Germline CDR1 and CDR2: MNHNS and SASEGT. With 4 bases removed from V and 4 bases from J, the gap between germline ends came to 10 bases. The CDR3 is 13 amino acids. CDR3 sequence reads: CASSAGGAYGYTF. As DNA, the CDR3 is TGTGCCAGCAGTGCCGGGGGCGCCTATGGCTACACCTTC.

This clone was counted many times. V is TRBV15 and J is TRBJ1-6, with 10 nucleotides matching TRBD1. Germline loops: CDR1 LNHNV, CDR2 YYDKDF (reference sequence). CDR3 length equals 15 residues. V was pared by 5 bases and J by 8 bases, with 6 bases of the junction left unmatched. CDR3 in amino acids: CATSWGQGQDSPLHF. The CDR3 region has the DNA TGTGCCACCAGCTGGGGACAGGGGCAAGATTCACCCCTCCACTTT.

The chain recombines TRBV28 with TRBJ1-5; no clear D gene. CDR1 and CDR2 from the germline V gene are MDHEN and SYDVKM. Deletions cut 6 bases from V and 7 bases from J, with 10 bases between. The CDR3 spans 12 residues. CDR3: CASREGRQPQHF. DNA for the CDR3: TGTGCCAGCAGGGAAGGTAGGCAGCCCCAGCATTTT.

The V and J genes are TRBV27 and TRBJ1-5, with 8 bases fitting TRBD1. The V gene end was trimmed by 6 bases and the J gene end by 8 bases; junction bases not matched to a gene: 9. The CDR3 spans 14 residues. Germline-derived CDR1 and CDR2 are MNHEY and SMNVEV (reference sequence). The CDR3 spells CASRTTGGGKPQHF. CDR3 DNA sequence: TGTGCCAGCAGAACAACAGGGGGAGGTAAGCCCCAGCATTTT.

Of note for this clone: Just one base apart from a much larger clone, this may be a read error. The missing conserved phenylalanine or tryptophan at the end of this CDR3 makes a read error likely. CDR3 nucleotides: TGTGCCTCAGGGGCAGGGTCATGGCTAGCGGGAATATACGAGCAGTACTTG. This sequence encodes CASGAGSWLAGIYEQYL. The J gene is TRBJ2-7, the V gene TRBV4-2; 9 nucleotides agree with TRBD2. Germline CDR1 reads LGHNA; CDR2 reads YNFKEQ. The V and J ends lost 11 bases and 4 bases, in that order; junction bases with no gene match: 21. This CDR3 is built from 17 residues.